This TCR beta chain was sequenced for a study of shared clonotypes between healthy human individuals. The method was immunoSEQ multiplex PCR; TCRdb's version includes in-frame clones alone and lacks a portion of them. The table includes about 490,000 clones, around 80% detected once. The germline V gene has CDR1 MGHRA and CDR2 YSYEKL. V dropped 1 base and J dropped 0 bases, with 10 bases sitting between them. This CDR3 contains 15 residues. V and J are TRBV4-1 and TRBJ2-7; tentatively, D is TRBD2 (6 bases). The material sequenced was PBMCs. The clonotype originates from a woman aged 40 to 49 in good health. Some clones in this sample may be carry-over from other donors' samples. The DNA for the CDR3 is TGCGCCAGCAGCCAAGGTAATAGCGGCTCCTACGAGCAGTACTTC. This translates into CASSQGNSGSYEQYF.